This TCR beta chain was recovered during a study of shared clonotypes between healthy human individuals. Per germline, CDR1 SGHTA and CDR2 FQGNSA. The CDR3 length is 14 residues. V lost 1 base and J 4 bases, leaving 7 bases between the germline ends. Comments on this clone: The sample has other DNA sequences that encode this CDR3 too.

The donor cohort consisted entirely of Caucasian adults residing in Nashville, Tennessee. The protocol was immunoSEQ multiplex PCR, while the TCRdb copy is restricted to in-frame clones and leaves out a portion. Counted here are millions of clones, around nine tenths occurring once; the ten biggest clones make up under 0.15%. The sequencing input was naive CD4+ T cells sorted from blood. Subset noted: CD45RA+ positively selected. The chain is built from TRBV7-2 and TRBJ1-4; the D is unclear. The receptor was derived from a man between 18 and 29 years old in good health. In nucleotides, the CDR3 is TGTGCCAGCAGCTTAGGAGGCCTTAATGAAAAACTGTTTTTT. Protein sequence: CASSLGGLNEKLFF.